The sequence of this T cell receptor (beta chain) was determined in a study of CD8 T cells in Susac syndrome. About 0.5 to 1 ug RNA was reverse transcribed with random hexamers. By means of immunoSEQ multiplex PCR, TCR beta CDR3 spanning 54 Vbeta and 13 Jbeta underwent amplification. TCRdb reprocessed the immunoSEQ multiplex PCR reads with MiXCR, giving one entry per CDR3 protein. The sample comprises around 200,000 distinct CDR3 sequences, approximately 96% of which are singletons, and about 0.093% rests with the top ten. Sequencing was performed on CD4+ T cells from PBMCs. This TCR was sampled from a human donor with multiple sclerosis.

The CDR3 coding sequence is TGTGCCAGCAGTAAGACTAGCGGGGACGAGACCCAGTACTTC. Its protein is CASSKTSGDETQYF. J is TRBJ2-5 and V is TRBV2; 11 nucleotides match TRBD2. In germline, CDR1 is SNHLY, CDR2 FYNNEI. V gave up 5 bases and J gave up 5 bases; unmatched junction bases: 4. CDR3 length: 14 amino acids.